The 13 T cell receptor beta chains listed next were all sequenced from one sample in a study of technical replicates of blood from a handful of donors. Libraries were prepared by immunoSEQ multiplex PCR; TCRdb keeps only in-frame clonotypes and omits some of them. The sample carries 75,000 to 90,000 clones, 90% to 95% recorded once. The specimen was T cells isolated from PBMCs. All receptors come from a human donor in good health.

This clone occurred once. This chain joins TRBV18 and TRBJ1-2; 8 bases match TRBD1. CDR1 and CDR2 (germline): KGHSH, LQKENI. Germline trimming cut 3 bases from V and 7 bases from J; bases unmatched to any gene: 4. CDR3 length: 13 amino acids. The CDR3 is CASSPDRASGYTF. The CDR3 DNA is TGTGCCAGCTCACCGGACAGGGCAAGTGGCTACACCTTC.

The rearrangement links TRBV5-1 to TRBJ1-6; tentatively, D is TRBD1 (5 bases). V shed 0 bases and J shed 8 bases, with 12 bases lying between them. Germline assignment: CDR1 SGHRS and CDR2 YFSETQ. CDR3 length: 15 amino acids. The CDR3 DNA sequence: TGCGCCAGCAGCTTGGAGGGGCAGGAACATTCACCCCTCCACTTT. Its translation: CASSLEGQEHSPLHF. The full variable domain, its missing parts supplied by reference TRBV5-1 and TRBJ1-6, is KAGVTQTPRYLIKTRGQQVTLSCSPISGHRSVSWYQQTPGQGLQFLFEYFSETQRNKGNFPGRFSGRQFSNSRSEMNVSTLELGDSALYLCASSLEGQEHSPLHFGNGTRLTVT.

V is TRBV9 and J is TRBJ1-1, with TRBD1 as a possible D gene (5 bases). This CDR3 spans 14 amino acids. The germline CDR1 and CDR2 sequences are SGDLS and YYNGEE. V shed 3 bases and J shed 1 base, with 10 bases lying between them. The CDR3 loop is CASSGTLTNTEAFF. The DNA for the CDR3 is TGTGCCAGCAGCGGGACACTGACGAACACTGAAGCTTTCTTT.

V and J are TRBV11-1 and TRBJ2-1; 7 bases agree with TRBD1. Germline assignment: CDR1 SGHAT and CDR2 FQDESV (reference sequence). The junction had 12 bases not matched to a gene; V was cut back by 5 bases and J by 5 bases. The CDR3 extends over 16 amino acids. CDR3 loop: CASSHPGQIENNEQFF. The DNA for the CDR3 is TGTGCCAGCAGCCATCCGGGACAGATTGAAAACAATGAGCAGTTCTTC.

The chain combines TRBV4-2 with TRBJ1-4, with unresolved D. With 0 bases removed from V and 8 bases from J, the gap between germline ends came to 10 bases. This CDR3 has 14 residues. Germline values: CDR1 LGHNA, CDR2 YNFKEQ. This CDR3 reads CASSQEGGNEKLFF. The CDR3, as DNA: TGTGCCAGCAGCCAAGAGGGAGGGAACGAAAAACTGTTTTTT.

This clone was picked up one time. The rearrangement joins TRBV11-3 to TRBJ2-5; D possibly corresponds to TRBD1 (5 bases). The V gene lost 3 bases and the J gene lost 5 bases, with 22 bases spanning the gap. Germline V gene lookup returns CDR1 SGHNT and CDR2 YENEEA. The CDR3 is 17 residues long. The CDR3 spells CASSFGLTGSSGETQYF. Here the CDR3 DNA reads TGTGCCAGCAGCTTCGGCCTGACTGGCTCCTCAGGGGAGACCCAGTACTTC.

The rearrangement links TRBV4-1 to TRBJ2-5; 11 bases map to TRBD2. Germline trimming cut 0 bases from V and 1 base from J; bases unmatched to any gene: 7. The V gene's germline CDR1 is MGHRA and CDR2 YSYEKL. The CDR3 is 18 residues long. The CDR3 protein is CASSQEPLSGGAQETQYF. The DNA for the CDR3 is TGCGCCAGCAGCCAAGAACCCCTTAGCGGGGGGGCCCAAGAGACCCAGTACTTC.

The chain combines TRBV28 with TRBJ2-2; D unclear. The ends were cut back, 3 bases at V and 3 bases at J, with 5 bases in the middle. The CDR3 loop spans 13 amino acids. Germline V gene lookup returns CDR1 MDHEN and CDR2 SYDVKM. The CDR3 nucleotides are TGTGCCAGCAGTTTGATAGACACCGGGGAGCTGTTTTTT. This codes for CASSLIDTGELFF.

The chain couples TRBV9 to TRBJ1-2; 8 positions match TRBD1. Germline assignment: CDR1 SGDLS and CDR2 YYNGEE. This CDR3 spans 14 amino acids. The ends lost 4 bases at V and 5 bases at J; junction bases unmatched: 7. CDR3 protein: CASSLEDRDYGYTF. The DNA of the CDR3 is TGTGCCAGCAGCTTGGAGGACAGGGATTATGGCTACACCTTC.

Comments on this clone: The missing conserved phenylalanine or tryptophan at the end of this CDR3 makes a read error likely. The chain is built from TRBV11-3 and TRBJ1-1; D perhaps matches TRBD1 (6 bases). V was clipped by 3 bases and J by 1 base, with 12 bases between them. The CDR3 is 15 residues long. Germline V gene sequence: CDR1 SGHNT, CDR2 YENEEA. CDR3 DNA: TGTGCCAGCAGCTTCACACTGGGACAGAACACTGAAGCTTTCCTT. This sequence encodes CASSFTLGQNTEAFL.

V usage is TRBV7-3 and J usage is TRBJ2-1, with D maybe TRBD2 (5 bases). The V end was cut by 5 bases, the J end by 5 bases, with 13 bases between. The length of the CDR3 is 14 residues. Germline-derived CDR1 and CDR2 are SGHTA and FQGTGA. In DNA form, the CDR3 reads TGTGCCAGCAGCACCTTTGAGGGTGACAATGAGCAGTTCTTC. Its translation: CASSTFEGDNEQFF. The variable domain in full, completed from reference TRBV7-3 and TRBJ2-1, reads GAGVSQTPSNKVTEKGKYVELRCDPISGHTALYWYRQSLGQGPEFLIYFQGTGAADDSGLPNDRFFAVRPEGSVSTLKIQRTERGDSAVYLCASSTFEGDNEQFFGPGTRLTVL.

This chain connects TRBV18 to TRBJ1-1; D is unclear. CDR3 size: 12 residues. The V gene lost 4 bases and the J gene lost 8 bases, with 11 bases spanning the gap. CDR1 and CDR2 from the germline V gene are KGHSH and LQKENI. Here the CDR3 DNA reads TGTGCCAGCTCACACCCCAACAGAGAAGCTTTCTTT. This codes for CASSHPNREAFF.

The chain couples TRBV6-6 to TRBJ2-2, with TRBD1 as a possible D gene (6 bases). The CDR3 runs 15 residues. V dropped 4 bases and J dropped 4 bases, with 13 bases sitting between them. Germline V gene data show CDR1 as MNHNY and CDR2 as SVGAGI (reference sequence). The CDR3 sequence is CASSSVQGTTGELFF. The CDR3 DNA reads TGTGCCAGCAGTTCAGTTCAGGGGACCACCGGGGAGCTGTTTTTT.